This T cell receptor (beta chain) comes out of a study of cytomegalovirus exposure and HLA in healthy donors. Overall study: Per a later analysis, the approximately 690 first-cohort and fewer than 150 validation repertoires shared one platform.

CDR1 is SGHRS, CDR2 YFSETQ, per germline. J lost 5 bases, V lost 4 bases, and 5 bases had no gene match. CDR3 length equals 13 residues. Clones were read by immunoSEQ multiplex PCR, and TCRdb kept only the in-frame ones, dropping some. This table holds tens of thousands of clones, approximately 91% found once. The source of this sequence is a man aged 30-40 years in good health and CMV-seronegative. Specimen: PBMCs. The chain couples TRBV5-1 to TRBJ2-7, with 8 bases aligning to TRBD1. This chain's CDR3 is CASSAGGRNEQYF. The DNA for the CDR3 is TGCGCCAGCAGCGCAGGGGGCCGCAACGAGCAGTACTTC.